This record concerns one T cell receptor beta chain sequence. Assay used: immunoSEQ multiplex PCR; TCRdb lists only in-frame clones, some missing. The table has 200,000 to 250,000 clones, 90% to 95% seen once. The entry originates in a study of T cell responses to AZD1222 COVID-19 vaccine. Germline CDR1 is SGHRS and CDR2 is YFSETQ. This CDR3 has 15 amino acids. V was clipped by 0 bases and J by 4 bases; unmatched bases: 4. The sequence came from an adult who received the MenACWY meningococcal vaccine as a control. The sequencing used peripheral blood, collected 28 days after the second dose of the MenACWY control vaccine. V is TRBV5-1 and J is TRBJ2-7, with 10 bases that match TRBD1. CDR3 amino acids: CASSLGQGARYEQYF. Here the CDR3 DNA reads TGCGCCAGCAGCTTGGGACAGGGGGCTAGGTACGAGCAGTACTTC.